One and the same sample provided the 13 T cell receptor beta chains below, sequenced in a study of cytomegalovirus exposure and HLA in healthy donors. The PCR used 60 Vbeta and 13 Jbeta primers. Using immunoSEQ multiplex PCR, the repertoire was profiled, and TCRdb retains in-frame clones only, with some absent. The data contain about 160,000 clones, almost 80% of them singletons. Sequencing was done on a sample of PBMCs. These receptors were obtained from a man aged 25 to 40 in good health and CMV-seronegative.

This clone appeared a few times. CDR3 sequence reads: CASSALGPTDTQYF. For the CDR3, the DNA is TGCGCCAGCAGTGCACTAGGGCCCACAGATACGCAGTATTTT. V is TRBV10-1 and J is TRBJ2-3; D is perhaps TRBD2 (5 bases). The CDR3 covers 14 residues. V shed 4 bases and J shed 2 bases, with 10 bases lying between them. The germline CDR1 and CDR2 sequences are WNHNN and SYGVQD (reference sequence).

In its sample, this clone was seen once. The chain employs TRBV19 and TRBJ1-4; 7 bases line up with TRBD1. The CDR3 is made up of 15 amino acids. J was trimmed by 4 bases and V by 6 bases; bases with no gene match: 8. Germline CDR1 is LNHDA and CDR2 is SQIVND (reference sequence). This CDR3 is CASRNRDSGNEKLFF. CDR3 DNA sequence: TGTGCCAGTAGAAACCGGGACAGTGGTAATGAAAAACTGTTTTTT.

The V call is TRBV20-1, the J call TRBJ2-3, with D unresolved. V lost 7 bases, J lost 3 bases, and 8 bases lay in between. This CDR3 is built from 11 residues. CDR1 DFQATT and CDR2 SNEGSKA come from the germline V gene (reference sequence). The CDR3 region is CSGERTDTQYF. CDR3 nucleotides: TGCAGTGGCGAACGAACAGATACGCAGTATTTT.

The chain is built from TRBV6-5 and TRBJ2-5; 8 positions match TRBD2. The V gene end was trimmed by 10 bases and the J gene end by 4 bases; junction bases not matched to a gene: 8. The CDR3 consists of 13 residues. The germline V gene encodes CDR1 MNHEY and CDR2 SVGAGI. The DNA for the CDR3 is TGTGCCATCGGGCGGGGGGCCCGAGAGACCCAGTACTTC. Residues: CAIGRGARETQYF.

V and J are TRBV7-9 and TRBJ1-1, with D maybe TRBD1 (5 bases). Germline V gives CDR1 SEHNR, CDR2 FQNEAQ (reference sequence). V lost 4 bases, J lost 7 bases, and 22 bases lay in between. CDR3 length equals 16 residues. CDR3 sequence: CASSSPPTDRPNEAFF. The CDR3 DNA is TGTGCCAGCAGCTCCCCCCCGACAGACCGACCCAATGAAGCTTTCTTT. The complete variable domain, with remaining parts taken from reference TRBV7-9 and TRBJ1-1, reads DTGVSQNPRHKITKRGQNVTFRCDPISEHNRLYWYRQTLGQGPEFLTYFQNEAQLEKSRLLSDRFSAERPKGSFSTLEIQRTEQGDSAMYLCASSSPPTDRPNEAFFGQGTRLTVV.

This chain joins TRBV7-2 and TRBJ2-2; D is unresolved. The CDR3 is made up of 14 amino acids. Looked up from germline, CDR1 is SGHTA and CDR2 is FQGNSA. With 7 bases removed from V and 0 bases from J, the gap between germline ends came to 9 bases. The CDR3 region has the DNA TGTGCCAGCATCCCTTCCCCGAACACCGGGGAGCTGTTTTTT. Protein: CASIPSPNTGELFF.

This clone has just a few counts. The chain couples TRBV7-2 to TRBJ2-2; TRBD2 might be the D (5 bases). This CDR3 spans 15 amino acids. V was cut by 1 base and J by 6 bases, with 12 bases left in between. From germline, CDR1 is SGHTA and CDR2 FQGNSA. The CDR3 loop is CASSLEIGVSGELFF. In nucleotides, the CDR3 is TGTGCCAGCAGCTTAGAGATCGGGGTATCCGGGGAGCTGTTTTTT. The entire variable domain, with the rest obtained from reference TRBV7-2 and TRBJ2-2, is as follows: GAGVSQSPSNKVTEKGKDVELRCDPISGHTALYWYRQSLGQGLEFLIYFQGNSAPDKSGLPSDRFSAERTGGSVSTLTIQRTQQEDSAVYLCASSLEIGVSGELFFGEGSRLTVL.

The chain has TRBV5-6 and TRBJ2-5, with 8 bases aligning to TRBD2. Gene TRBJ2-7 matches the end of the DNA better, so the J call may be wrong. CDR3 length: 13 amino acids. Per the germline V gene, CDR1 is SGHDT and CDR2 is YYEEEE. Here the CDR3 DNA reads TGTGCCAGCAACTTAGCGGGGTTCTACGAGCAGTACTTC. This gives the protein CASNLAGFYEQYF.

The J gene is TRBJ1-2, the V gene TRBV18; no firm D call. Trimming took off 3 bases at V and 3 bases at J, with 14 bases between the two ends. The germline CDR1 and CDR2 sequences are KGHSH and LQKENI. The CDR3 has 15 residues. CDR3 nucleotide sequence: TGTGCCAGCTCACCGATCACCACGGAGGACTATGGCTACACCTTC. Its protein is CASSPITTEDYGYTF.

V gene TRBV5-1 combines with J gene TRBJ2-7, with TRBD1 matching 12 bases. The V gene's germline CDR1 is SGHRS and CDR2 YFSETQ. The CDR3 contains 15 residues. Trimming at V came to 4 bases and at J to 4 bases, leaving 6 bases not matched to a gene. The CDR3 reads CASSTGQGALYEQYF. CDR3 in DNA: TGCGCCAGCAGCACGGGACAGGGGGCTTTATACGAGCAGTACTTC.

The V call is TRBV29-1, the J call TRBJ2-1; D unclear. Per the germline V gene, CDR1 is SQVTM and CDR2 is ANQGSEA. The V end lost 1 base, the J end lost 10 bases, and 11 bases lay between the germline ends. The CDR3 consists of 12 residues. The CDR3 is CSVEVVFTEQFF. In DNA form, the CDR3 reads TGCAGCGTTGAAGTAGTTTTTACCGAGCAGTTCTTC.

The chain couples TRBV28 to TRBJ2-5, with 8 bases identical to TRBD2. J was trimmed by 3 bases and V by 4 bases; bases with no gene match: 4. This CDR3 is built from 14 residues. The V gene's germline CDR1 is MDHEN and CDR2 SYDVKM. CDR3 nucleotide sequence: TGTGCCAGCAGTTACCGGACTAGCAAAGAGACCCAGTACTTC. It is translated as CASSYRTSKETQYF.

The J gene is TRBJ1-5, the V gene TRBV28; D is ambiguous. The CDR3 spans 14 residues. Germline values: CDR1 MDHEN, CDR2 SYDVKM. Trimming removed 6 bases from V and 1 base from J, with 10 bases in between. CDR3 nucleotide sequence: TGTGCCAGCAGCTGGCAGATGAGCAATCAGCCCCAGCATTTT. It translates to CASSWQMSNQPQHF.